The present TCR beta chain was sequenced within a study of T cells after yellow fever vaccination. Study-level points and caveats: The secondary response was weaker, and its peak arrived faster, on day 5 versus 15.

This clonotype has just a few counts. Antigen unknown. As TCR cDNA was made by 5'RACE template switching, a universal primer site and UMIs were added. TCRdb analysed the 5' RACE reads with MiXCR anew, one entry per CDR3 protein. Of 450,000 to 550,000 distinct CDR3 sequences in the sample, around a fifth are singletons; the top ten hold 15% to 20%. Germline trimming cut 6 bases from V and 7 bases from J; bases unmatched to any gene: 6. Germline lookup yields CDR1 MDHEN and CDR2 SYDVKM. This CDR3 contains 13 residues. The chain recombines TRBV28 with TRBJ1-5; 7 bases map to TRBD1. Material: PBMCs, obtained less than 25 days after the first yellow fever vaccination. This clonotype was obtained from a young man who received the YFV17D yellow fever vaccine. CDR3 residues: CASRRGPGQPQHF. The CDR3 bases are TGTGCCAGCAGAAGGGGGCCGGGGCAGCCCCAGCATTTT.